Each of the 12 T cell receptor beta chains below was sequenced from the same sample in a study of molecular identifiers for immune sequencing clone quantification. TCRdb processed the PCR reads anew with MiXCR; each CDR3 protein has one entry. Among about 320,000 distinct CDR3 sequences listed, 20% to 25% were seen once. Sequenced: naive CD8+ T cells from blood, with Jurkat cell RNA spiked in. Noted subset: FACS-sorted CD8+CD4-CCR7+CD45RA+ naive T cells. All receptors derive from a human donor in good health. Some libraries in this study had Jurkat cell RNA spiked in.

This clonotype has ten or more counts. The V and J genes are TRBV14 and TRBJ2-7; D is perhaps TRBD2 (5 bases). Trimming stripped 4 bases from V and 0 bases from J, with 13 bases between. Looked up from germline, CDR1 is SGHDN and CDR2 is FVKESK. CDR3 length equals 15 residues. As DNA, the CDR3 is TGTGCCAGCAGCCTATCGGGTAGCGACTCCTACGAGCAGTACTTC. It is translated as CASSLSGSDSYEQYF.

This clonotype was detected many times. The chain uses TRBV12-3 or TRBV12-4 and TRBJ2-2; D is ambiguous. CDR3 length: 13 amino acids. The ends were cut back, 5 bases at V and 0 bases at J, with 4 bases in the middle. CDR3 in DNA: TGTGCCAGCAGTACCCCGAACACCGGGGAGCTGTTTTTT. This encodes CASSTPNTGELFF.

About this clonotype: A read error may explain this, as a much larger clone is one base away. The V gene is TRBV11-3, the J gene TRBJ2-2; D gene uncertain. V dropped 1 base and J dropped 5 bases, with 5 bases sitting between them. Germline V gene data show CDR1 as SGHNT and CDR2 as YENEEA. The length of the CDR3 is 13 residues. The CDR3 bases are TGTGCCAGCAGCTTAGCCGAGACCGGGGAGCTGTTTTTT. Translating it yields CASSLAETGELFF.

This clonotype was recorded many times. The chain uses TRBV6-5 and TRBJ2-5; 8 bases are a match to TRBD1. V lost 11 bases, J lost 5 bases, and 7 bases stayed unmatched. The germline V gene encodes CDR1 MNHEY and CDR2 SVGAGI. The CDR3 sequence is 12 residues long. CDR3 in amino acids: CAAQGAEETQYF. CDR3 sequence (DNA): TGTGCCGCCCAGGGGGCGGAGGAGACCCAGTACTTC.

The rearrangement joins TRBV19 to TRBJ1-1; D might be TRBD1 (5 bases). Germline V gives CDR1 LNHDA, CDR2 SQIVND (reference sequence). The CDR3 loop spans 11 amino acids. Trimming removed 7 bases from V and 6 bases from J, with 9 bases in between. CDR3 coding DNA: TGTGCCAGTACCGAGGGGTCTGAAGCTTTCTTT. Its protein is CASTEGSEAFF.

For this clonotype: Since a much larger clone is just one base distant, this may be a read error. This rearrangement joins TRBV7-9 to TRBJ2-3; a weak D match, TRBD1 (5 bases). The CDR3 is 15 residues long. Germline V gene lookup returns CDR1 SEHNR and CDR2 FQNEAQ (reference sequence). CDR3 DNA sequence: TGTGCCAGCGGCTTAGACGTCGGCAGGGCAGATACGCAGTATTTT. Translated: CASGLDVGRADTQYF.

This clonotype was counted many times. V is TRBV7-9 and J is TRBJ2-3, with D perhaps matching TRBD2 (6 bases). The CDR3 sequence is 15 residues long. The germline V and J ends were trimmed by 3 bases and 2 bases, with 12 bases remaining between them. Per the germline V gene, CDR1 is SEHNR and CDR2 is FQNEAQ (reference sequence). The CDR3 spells CASSFRDSPTDTQYF. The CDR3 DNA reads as TGTGCCAGCAGCTTCCGGGACTCTCCCACAGATACGCAGTATTTT.

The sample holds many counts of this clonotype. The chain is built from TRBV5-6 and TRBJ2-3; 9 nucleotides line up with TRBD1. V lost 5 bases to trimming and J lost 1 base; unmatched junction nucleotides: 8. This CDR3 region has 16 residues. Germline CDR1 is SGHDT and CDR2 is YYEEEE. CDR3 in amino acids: CASSHRQGEGTDTQYF. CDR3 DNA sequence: TGTGCCAGCAGTCACCGACAGGGGGAGGGCACAGATACGCAGTATTTT. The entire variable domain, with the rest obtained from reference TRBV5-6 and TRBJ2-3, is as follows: DAGVTQSPTHLIKTRGQQVTLRCSPKSGHDTVSWYQQALGQGPQFIFQYYEEEERQRGNFPDRFSGHQFPNYSSELNVNALLLGDSALYLCASSHRQGEGTDTQYFGPGTRLTVL.

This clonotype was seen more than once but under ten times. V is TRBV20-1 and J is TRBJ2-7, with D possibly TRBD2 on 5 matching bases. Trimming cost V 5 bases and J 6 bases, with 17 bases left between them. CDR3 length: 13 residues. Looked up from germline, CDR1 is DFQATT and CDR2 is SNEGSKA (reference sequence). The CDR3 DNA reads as TGCAGTGCTTACGGTCCCGGGGTTACCGAGCAGTACTTC. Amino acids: CSAYGPGVTEQYF.

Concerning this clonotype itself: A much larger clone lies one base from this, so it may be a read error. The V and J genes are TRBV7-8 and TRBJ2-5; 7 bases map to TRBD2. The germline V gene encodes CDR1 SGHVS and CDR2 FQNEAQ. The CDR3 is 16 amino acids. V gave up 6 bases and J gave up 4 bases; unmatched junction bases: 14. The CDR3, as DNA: TGTGCCAGCAGTCAGCGGGGCCAGGTGTCGGGAGAGACCCAGTACTTC. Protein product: CASSQRGQVSGETQYF.

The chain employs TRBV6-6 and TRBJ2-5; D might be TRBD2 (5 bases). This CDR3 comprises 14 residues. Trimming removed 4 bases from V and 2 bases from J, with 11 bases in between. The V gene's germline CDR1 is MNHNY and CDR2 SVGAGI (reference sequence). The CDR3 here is CASSFIGGQETQYF. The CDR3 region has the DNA TGTGCCAGCAGTTTTATAGGAGGTCAAGAGACCCAGTACTTC.

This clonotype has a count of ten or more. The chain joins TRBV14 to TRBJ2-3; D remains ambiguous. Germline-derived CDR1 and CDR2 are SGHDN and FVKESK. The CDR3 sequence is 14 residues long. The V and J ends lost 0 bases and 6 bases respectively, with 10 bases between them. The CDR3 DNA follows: TGTGCCAGCAGCCAAGACTGGGGATTCGATACGCAGTATTTT. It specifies CASSQDWGFDTQYF.